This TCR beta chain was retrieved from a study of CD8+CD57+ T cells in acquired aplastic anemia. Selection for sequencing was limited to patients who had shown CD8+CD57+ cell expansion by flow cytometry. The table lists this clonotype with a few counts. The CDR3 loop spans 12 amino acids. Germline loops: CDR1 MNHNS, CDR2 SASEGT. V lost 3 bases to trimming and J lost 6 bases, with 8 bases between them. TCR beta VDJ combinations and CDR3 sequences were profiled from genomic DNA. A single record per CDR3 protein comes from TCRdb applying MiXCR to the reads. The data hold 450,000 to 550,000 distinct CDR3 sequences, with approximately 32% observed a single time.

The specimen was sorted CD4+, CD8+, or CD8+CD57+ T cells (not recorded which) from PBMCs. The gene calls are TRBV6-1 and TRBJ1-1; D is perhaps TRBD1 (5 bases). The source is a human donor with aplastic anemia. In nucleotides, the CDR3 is TGTGCCAGCAGTGACAGGGTAGCTGAAGCTTTCTTT. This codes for CASSDRVAEAFF.